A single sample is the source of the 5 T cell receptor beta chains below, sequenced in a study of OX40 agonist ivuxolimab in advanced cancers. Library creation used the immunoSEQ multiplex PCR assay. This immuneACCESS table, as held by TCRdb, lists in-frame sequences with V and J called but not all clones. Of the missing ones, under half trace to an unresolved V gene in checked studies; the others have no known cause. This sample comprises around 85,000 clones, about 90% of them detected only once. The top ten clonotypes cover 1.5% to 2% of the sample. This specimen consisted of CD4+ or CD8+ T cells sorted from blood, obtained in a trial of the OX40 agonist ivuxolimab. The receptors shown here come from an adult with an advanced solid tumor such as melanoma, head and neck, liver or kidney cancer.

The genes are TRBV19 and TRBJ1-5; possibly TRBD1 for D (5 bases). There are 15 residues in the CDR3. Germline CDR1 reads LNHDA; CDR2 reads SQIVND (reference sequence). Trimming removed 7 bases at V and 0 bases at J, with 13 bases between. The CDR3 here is CASNIGGVSNQPQHF. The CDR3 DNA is TGTGCCAGTAATATTGGGGGGGTTAGCAATCAGCCCCAGCATTTT. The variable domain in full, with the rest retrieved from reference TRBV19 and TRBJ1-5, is DGGITQSPKYLFRKEGQNVTLSCEQNLNHDAMYWYRQDPGQGLRLIYYSQIVNDFQKGDIAEGYSVSREKKESFPLTVTSAQKNPTAFYLCASNIGGVSNQPQHFGDGTRLSIL.

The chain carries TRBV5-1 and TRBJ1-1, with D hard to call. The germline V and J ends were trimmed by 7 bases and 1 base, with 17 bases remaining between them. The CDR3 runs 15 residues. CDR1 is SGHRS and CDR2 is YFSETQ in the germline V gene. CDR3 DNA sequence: TGCGCCAGCCGTTCCGGGCTTGGAGAGAACACTGAAGCTTTCTTT. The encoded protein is CASRSGLGENTEAFF.

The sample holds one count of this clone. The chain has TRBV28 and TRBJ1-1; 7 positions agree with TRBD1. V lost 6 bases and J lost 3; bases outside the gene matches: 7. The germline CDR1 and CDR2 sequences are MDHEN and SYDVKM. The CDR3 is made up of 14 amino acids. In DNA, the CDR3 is TGTGCCAGCAGCGACCGACAGGGCTACACTGAAGCTTTCTTT. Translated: CASSDRQGYTEAFF.

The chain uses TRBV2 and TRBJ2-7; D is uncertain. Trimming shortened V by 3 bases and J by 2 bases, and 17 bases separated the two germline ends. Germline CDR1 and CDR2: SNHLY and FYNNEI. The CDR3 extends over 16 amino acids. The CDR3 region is CASSELAVLNTYEQYF. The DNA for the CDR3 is TGTGCCAGCAGTGAGTTGGCCGTCCTAAACACCTACGAGCAGTACTTC.

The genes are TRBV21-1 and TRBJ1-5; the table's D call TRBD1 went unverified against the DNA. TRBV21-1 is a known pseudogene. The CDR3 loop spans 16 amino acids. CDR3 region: CASSKVRRGLNQPQHF. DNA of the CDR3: TGTGCCAGCAGCAAAGTTAGGAGGGGGCTAAATCAGCCCCAGCATTTT.